The present T cell receptor (beta chain) was sequenced within a study of cytomegalovirus exposure and HLA in healthy donors. The overall study: Sequencing of roughly 180 million T cells in an earlier analysis found 90 million to 120 million unique TCR beta sequences. Regarding the study as a whole: When the data were analyzed later, several of the most significant clusters appeared to be linked to common viral pathogens. Per published reports, the classifier diagnosed cytomegalovirus status with high specificity and sensitivity. Per published accounts, TCR beta sequences correctly predicted the HLA-A and HLA-B alleles of most subjects.

On this clone: Its antigen is as yet unknown.

Use of 60 Vbeta and 13 Jbeta primers characterized the PCR. Profiled with immunoSEQ multiplex PCR; TCRdb holds only in-frame clones, not every one. The repertoire includes 75,000 to 100,000 clones, around 81% of them detected once, and about 5% sits in the top ten. Trimming took 0 bases from V and 4 from J; bases not matched to a gene: 9. CDR3 size: 18 residues. Germline lookup yields CDR1 SGDLS and CDR2 YYNGEE. The genes are TRBV9 and TRBJ2-1; 11 bases line up with TRBD2. The source is a man aged 35-49 years in good health and CMV-seropositive. The source material was PBMCs. The CDR3 loop is CASSVEGLADNRYNEQFF. Written as DNA, the CDR3 is TGTGCCAGCAGCGTAGAGGGACTAGCGGACAACCGATACAATGAGCAGTTCTTC.